This record concerns one TCR beta chain sequence. Its target is not known. This entry belongs to a study of T cells after yellow fever vaccination. Broader study findings: It was a small share of clonotypes that appeared in both CD4 and CD8 compartments. Reappearing after the booster were most of the clones from primary vaccination (around 96% CD4, roughly 86% CD8). Contaminants from the bulk population, in the form of abundant clonotypes, could be found in FACS-sorted repertoires.

This CDR3 comprises 15 residues. The V gene end was trimmed by 1 base and the J gene end by 5 bases; junction bases not matched to a gene: 6. In germline, CDR1 is SGHTS, CDR2 YDEGEE. A process of 5'RACE template switching, which added a universal primer site and UMIs, was used to make TCR cDNA. TCRdb processed the 5' RACE reads anew with MiXCR; each CDR3 protein has one entry. The sample shows about 550,000 distinct CDR3 sequences, less than 20% of them seen only once. This clonotype originated in a young man who received the YFV17D yellow fever vaccine. The chain carries TRBV5-8 and TRBJ1-5; 7 nucleotides align to TRBD1. Sequencing was performed on PBMCs, taken 15 days after the yellow fever booster vaccination. CDR3 nucleotide sequence: TGTGCCAGCAGCTTGTCAGGACAGGCTCATCAGCCCCAGCATTTT. The encoded protein is CASSLSGQAHQPQHF.